What follows are 31 T cell receptor beta chains derived from one specimen sequenced in a study of identical twins. TCRdb reanalysed the 5' RACE reads using MiXCR and keeps one entry per CDR3 protein. The sample holds hundreds of thousands of distinct CDR3 sequences, approximately 25% seen once. The sample also formed part of further work on T cells expressing NK-cell markers.

Material for sequencing was CD4+ T cells sorted from blood. Receptors were obtained from a young woman in good health.

This clonotype was seen more than once but under ten times. CDR3 amino acids: CATVDRGTGELFF. CDR3 in DNA: TGTGCCACCGTGGACAGGGGTACCGGGGAGCTGTTTTTT. The chain joins TRBV28 to TRBJ2-2, with 9 bases matching TRBD1. With V trimmed by 10 bases and J by 5 bases, 5 bases remained unmatched. Germline CDR1 reads MDHEN; CDR2 reads SYDVKM. The CDR3 sequence is 13 residues long. Drawing the rest from reference TRBV28 and TRBJ2-2, the complete variable domain is DVKVTQSSRYLVKRTGEKVFLECVQDMDHENMFWYRQDPGLGLRLIYFSYDVKMKEKGDIPEGYSVSREKKERFSLILESASTNQTSMYLCATVDRGTGELFFGEGSRLTVL.

The CDR3 reads CASSLGGGQGPYQPQHF. As DNA, the CDR3 is TGTGCCAGCAGCTTGGGCGGGGGGCAGGGGCCATATCAGCCCCAGCATTTT. This chain connects TRBV7-9 to TRBJ1-5; possible D gene TRBD1, 6 bases. Germline CDR1 reads SEHNR; CDR2 reads FQNEAQ (reference sequence). The CDR3 is 17 residues long. Trimming left V 3 bases short and J 5 bases short, with 20 bases between. Full variable domain (outside the CDR3, taken from reference TRBV7-9 and TRBJ1-5): DTGVSQNPRHKITKRGQNVTFRCDPISEHNRLYWYRQTLGQGPEFLTYFQNEAQLEKSRLLSDRFSAERPKGSFSTLEIQRTEQGDSAMYLCASSLGGGQGPYQPQHFGDGTRLSIL.

This clonotype was counted between two and nine times. The chain has TRBV7-2 and TRBJ2-1; D remains unclear. Trimming stripped 1 base from V and 0 bases from J, with 10 bases between. The CDR3 runs to 16 residues. The germline CDR1 and CDR2 sequences are SGHTA and FQGNSA. The CDR3 here is CASSLGPAISYNEQFF. The CDR3 region has the DNA TGTGCCAGCAGCTTAGGACCCGCGATCTCCTACAATGAGCAGTTCTTC.

V and J are TRBV7-9 and TRBJ2-2; possibly TRBD2 for D (5 bases). Germline V gives CDR1 SEHNR, CDR2 FQNEAQ (reference sequence). The V and J ends lost 3 bases and 3 bases respectively, with 11 bases between them. The CDR3 spans 15 residues. The DNA of the CDR3 is TGTGCCAGCAGCTTCATTCGGCGGGACACCGGGGAGCTGTTTTTT. This codes for CASSFIRRDTGELFF. The whole variable domain, remainder taken from reference TRBV7-9 and TRBJ2-2, is DTGVSQNPRHKITKRGQNVTFRCDPISEHNRLYWYRQTLGQGPEFLTYFQNEAQLEKSRLLSDRFSAERPKGSFSTLEIQRTEQGDSAMYLCASSFIRRDTGELFFGEGSRLTVL.

CDR3 nucleotide sequence: TGTGCCAGCAGCTTTAGTATAGAGACCCAGTACTTC. Translation gives CASSFSIETQYF. The chain links TRBV11-2 to TRBJ2-5; D is undetermined. Germline V gene sequence: CDR1 SGHAT, CDR2 FQNNGV. The ends were cut back, 3 bases at V and 4 bases at J, with 6 bases in the middle. This CDR3 contains 12 residues.

The gene calls are TRBV6-6 and TRBJ2-3; D is possibly TRBD2 (6 bases). Germline assignment: CDR1 MNHNY and CDR2 SVGAGI (reference sequence). Trimming took off 5 bases at V and 5 bases at J, with 8 bases between the two ends. This CDR3 has 12 residues. The DNA for the CDR3 is TGTGCCAGCAGTACCGGGGGAGATACGCAGTATTTT. It encodes CASSTGGDTQYF.

The rearrangement links TRBV9 to TRBJ1-2, with no clear D. This CDR3 comprises 13 residues. The germline gives CDR1 SGDLS, CDR2 YYNGEE. Trimming cost V 2 bases and J 7 bases, with 12 bases left between them. The CDR3 DNA follows: TGTGCCAGCAGCGTGGGTTCCTCCCCTGGCTACACCTTC. Its protein is CASSVGSSPGYTF.

This clonotype was observed a few times. CDR3 protein: CASSEARTGGSQPQHF. CDR3 sequence (DNA): TGTGCCAGCAGTGAAGCTCGGACAGGAGGAAGTCAGCCCCAGCATTTT. The chain couples TRBV2 to TRBJ1-5, with TRBD1 identical over 7 bases. Germline CDR1 and CDR2: SNHLY and FYNNEI. The CDR3 consists of 16 residues. Trimming cost V 0 bases and J 6 bases; bases outside gene matches: 8.

In nucleotides, the CDR3 is TGTGCCAGTCGCGACCTAGGGACCCAGTACTTC. Residues: CASRDLGTQYF. This chain links TRBV27 with TRBJ2-5; D remains unclear. CDR1 and CDR2 (germline): MNHEY, SMNVEV (reference sequence). The CDR3 is 11 amino acids. The V gene lost 9 bases and the J gene lost 7 bases, with 12 bases spanning the gap.

This clonotype was counted a few times. This sequence joins TRBV4-3 and TRBJ1-2; maybe TRBD1 (6 bases). Germline V gives CDR1 LGHNA, CDR2 YSLEER. The CDR3 spans 15 residues. Trimming pared 0 bases from V and 5 bases from J, leaving 13 bases between. The CDR3 reads CASSQDYRVHYGYTF. CDR3 DNA sequence: TGCGCCAGCAGCCAAGACTACAGGGTTCATTATGGCTACACCTTC.

This clonotype was counted a few times. This chain connects TRBV20-1 to TRBJ2-5; 7 nucleotides match TRBD2. Germline CDR1 reads DFQATT; CDR2 reads SNEGSKA (reference sequence). V was clipped by 1 base and J by 4 bases; unmatched bases: 9. This CDR3 has 15 amino acids. The CDR3 is CSARAPRGGRETQYF. DNA of the CDR3: TGCAGTGCTAGAGCGCCCCGGGGCGGGAGAGAGACCCAGTACTTC.

The V call is TRBV9, the J call TRBJ2-5; no clear D. V dropped 5 bases and J dropped 2 bases, with 10 bases sitting between them. The CDR3 sequence is 13 residues long. CDR1 is SGDLS and CDR2 is YYNGEE in the germline V gene. CDR3 sequence reads: CASSTATQETQYF. CDR3 nucleotides: TGTGCCAGCAGTACAGCGACACAAGAGACCCAGTACTTC.

This clonotype occurred many times. This rearrangement joins TRBV12-3 or TRBV12-4 to TRBJ2-1, with D hard to call. Deletions cut 4 bases from V and 0 bases from J, with 10 bases between. The length of the CDR3 is 15 residues. Here the CDR3 reads CASSSRLSSYNEQFF. The CDR3, as DNA: TGTGCCAGCAGTTCTAGACTGAGCTCCTACAATGAGCAGTTCTTC.

This clonotype was detected only a few times. This chain links TRBV10-3 with TRBJ1-1; D perhaps matches TRBD1 (6 bases). V was pared by 6 bases and J by 5 bases, with 16 bases between. Germline V gene sequence: CDR1 ENHRY, CDR2 SYGVKD. The CDR3 is 14 residues long. In DNA form, the CDR3 reads TGTGCCATCAGCGTACAGGGAAGTGAAACTGAAGCTTTCTTT. Its protein product is CAISVQGSETEAFF.

This clonotype was seen at least ten times. The chain employs TRBV18 and TRBJ1-5, with a possible D match to TRBD1 (5 bases). Germline V lookup: CDR1 KGHSH, CDR2 LQKENI. V was clipped by 2 bases and J by 4 bases, with 18 bases between them. This CDR3 has 17 amino acids. The chain's CDR3 is CASSPSLGTSGNQPQHF. The CDR3 nucleotides are TGTGCCAGCTCACCATCACTCGGGACGAGTGGTAATCAGCCCCAGCATTTT.

CDR3 DNA sequence: TGTGCCAGTAGAATAACCGGGACGCGCGAGCAGTACTTC. Translating gives CASRITGTREQYF. The rearrangement links TRBV19 to TRBJ2-7; D possibly uses TRBD1 or TRBD2 (5 bases each). CDR1 is LNHDA, CDR2 SQIVND, per germline (reference sequence). This CDR3 spans 13 amino acids. V was cut by 6 bases and J by 6 bases, with 15 bases left in between. The variable domain in full, completed from reference TRBV19 and TRBJ2-7, reads DGGITQSPKYLFRKEGQNVTLSCEQNLNHDAMYWYRQDPGQGLRLIYYSQIVNDFQKGDIAEGYSVSREKKESFPLTVTSAQKNPTAFYLCASRITGTREQYFGPGTRLTVT.

The chain couples TRBV12-3 or TRBV12-4 to TRBJ1-6; a possible D gene is TRBD1 (5 bases). The CDR3 consists of 14 residues. The V end was cut by 7 bases, the J end by 7 bases, with 14 bases between. CDR3 nucleotides: TGTGCCAGCACCCGCCGGGGGGAAAATTCACCCCTCCACTTT. Translation gives CASTRRGENSPLHF.

This clonotype turned up a few times. This sequence joins TRBV10-3 and TRBJ2-5; D might be TRBD1 (6 bases). The CDR3 consists of 12 residues. Per germline, CDR1 ENHRY and CDR2 SYGVKD. The V and J ends lost 6 bases and 2 bases respectively, with 7 bases between them. The CDR3 region is CAIRDRQETQYF. The DNA for the CDR3 is TGTGCCATCAGGGACAGACAAGAGACCCAGTACTTC.

This clonotype was recorded at least ten times. The chain joins TRBV10-3 to TRBJ2-5; the D gene is possibly TRBD2 (6 bases). This CDR3 region has 14 residues. The germline V and J ends were trimmed by 3 bases and 5 bases, with 13 bases remaining between them. Germline-derived CDR1 and CDR2 are ENHRY and SYGVKD. CDR3 sequence: CAISEISEGETQYF. The CDR3 nucleotides read TGTGCCATCAGTGAAATTTCGGAGGGGGAGACCCAGTACTTC.

The chain recombines TRBV7-8 with TRBJ2-7; D possibly corresponds to TRBD2 (6 bases). V lost 1 base to trimming and J lost 3 bases, with 16 bases between them. The CDR3 runs 16 residues. Per germline, CDR1 SGHVS and CDR2 FQNEAQ. This chain's CDR3 is CASSLGGTSSYYEQYF. CDR3 in DNA: TGTGCCAGCAGCTTAGGCGGTACTAGCAGCTACTACGAGCAGTACTTC.

In its sample, this clonotype was seen a few times. CDR3 sequence (DNA): TGCGCCAGCAGCTTCTCACAGGGGACGGGTTACGAGCAGTACTTC. Protein sequence: CASSFSQGTGYEQYF. The genes are TRBV5-1 and TRBJ2-7; 7 nucleotides align to TRBD1. Germline V gene lookup returns CDR1 SGHRS and CDR2 YFSETQ. V lost 2 bases, J lost 4 bases, and 9 bases stayed unmatched. The CDR3 loop spans 15 amino acids.

J is TRBJ2-4 and V is TRBV3-1; 8 bases agree with TRBD1. The CDR3 is 13 residues long. CDR1 is LGHDT and CDR2 is YNNKEL in the germline V gene (reference sequence). Trimming took 3 bases from V and 9 from J; bases not matched to a gene: 4. CDR3 region: CASSQTGAGIQYF. CDR3 nucleotide sequence: TGTGCCAGCAGCCAGACAGGGGCGGGCATTCAGTACTTC.

The chain recombines TRBV24-1 with TRBJ1-1; D gene ambiguous. The CDR3 covers 13 residues. The V end was cut by 3 bases, the J end by 6 bases, with 10 bases between. Germline values: CDR1 KGHDR, CDR2 SFDVKD. The CDR3 is CATSDPNSSEAFF. In DNA form, the CDR3 reads TGTGCCACCAGTGATCCTAACTCTTCTGAAGCTTTCTTT.

This clonotype was recorded many times. The J gene is TRBJ1-1, the V gene TRBV7-8, with unresolved D. CDR1 and CDR2 (germline): SGHVS, FQNEAQ. Trimming took off 4 bases at V and 1 base at J, with 7 bases between the two ends. This CDR3 region has 13 residues. The CDR3 DNA is TGTGCCAGCAGCTCCTCAGGGAACACTGAAGCTTTCTTT. Translated: CASSSSGNTEAFF.

This clonotype was picked up a small number of times. The gene calls are TRBV27 and TRBJ2-7; TRBD2 agrees at 8 bases. This CDR3 contains 14 residues. With 9 bases clipped from V and 6 bases from J, the junction kept 13 bases outside the gene matches. Germline V gene sequence: CDR1 MNHEY, CDR2 SMNVEV (reference sequence). The CDR3 reads CASRTIREGLEQYF. The CDR3 DNA sequence: TGTGCCAGTAGAACGATACGGGAGGGCCTCGAGCAGTACTTC.

The chain couples TRBV4-2 to TRBJ2-7; TRBD2 matches 7 bases. Trimming took 4 bases from V and 5 from J; bases not matched to a gene: 14. Germline lookup yields CDR1 LGHNA and CDR2 YNFKEQ. The length of the CDR3 is 16 residues. The CDR3 DNA sequence: TGTGCCAGCAGCCCCCAGACCGGGACTACGGGCCACGAGCAGTACTTC. Translating it yields CASSPQTGTTGHEQYF.

The chain links TRBV5-1 to TRBJ2-5; TRBD1 aligns across 7 bases. The CDR3 contains 14 residues. Trimming cost V 6 bases and J 2 bases; bases outside gene matches: 7. Germline lookup yields CDR1 SGHRS and CDR2 YFSETQ. CDR3 DNA sequence: TGCGCCAGCATCGAGGACAGGAGACAAGAGACCCAGTACTTC. Translated: CASIEDRRQETQYF.

CDR3 bases: TGTGCCAGCACTATCCCGGGGGGAGAGACCCAGTACTTC. Translation: CASTIPGGETQYF. The V and J genes are TRBV6-1 and TRBJ2-5, with TRBD2 matching 7 bases. The CDR3 loop spans 13 amino acids. Germline trimming cut 7 bases from V and 4 bases from J; bases unmatched to any gene: 6. Germline CDR1 is MNHNS and CDR2 is SASEGT.

This clonotype occurred many times. V usage is TRBV11-2 and J usage is TRBJ2-1; tentatively, D is TRBD2 (6 bases). There are 15 residues in the CDR3. Trimming stripped 2 bases from V and 2 bases from J, with 10 bases between. Germline CDR1 is SGHAT and CDR2 is FQNNGV. This CDR3 reads CASSLLAGTYNEQFF. CDR3 sequence (DNA): TGTGCCAGCAGCTTATTGGCGGGAACCTACAATGAGCAGTTCTTC.

The chain employs TRBV6-5 and TRBJ2-7; tentatively, D is TRBD1 (6 bases). The germline gives CDR1 MNHEY, CDR2 SVGAGI. This CDR3 region has 17 residues. V was clipped by 0 bases and J by 7 bases, with 22 bases between them. DNA for the CDR3: TGTGCCAGCAGTTACTCCCCTCAGGGGCGCCGTCTCGGAGAGCAGTACTTC. It translates to CASSYSPQGRRLGEQYF.

The chain joins TRBV29-1 to TRBJ1-1; D unclear. Trimming stripped 6 bases from V and 1 base from J, with 12 bases between. The CDR3 is 13 residues long. Looked up from germline, CDR1 is SQVTM and CDR2 is ANQGSEA. The CDR3 sequence: CSVNLRENTEAFF. The CDR3 region has the DNA TGCAGCGTGAACCTTAGAGAGAACACTGAAGCTTTCTTT.